This TCR beta chain was sequenced for a study of cytomegalovirus exposure and HLA in healthy donors. The PCR had 60 Vbeta and 13 Jbeta primers. Repertoires were generated with immunoSEQ multiplex PCR, while TCRdb's copy carries only in-frame clones and drops some. The table includes about 120,000 clones, roughly 82% detected once. This CDR3 comprises 11 residues. The germline V and J ends were trimmed by 4 bases and 4 bases, with 4 bases remaining between them. CDR1 and CDR2 (germline): SEHNR, FQNEAQ (reference sequence). This clone was seen repeatedly, ten times or more. Other DNA sequences within the sample encode an identical CDR3.

The TCR comes from a woman between 40 and 55 years old in good health and CMV-seropositive. V and J are TRBV7-9 and TRBJ2-5; no clear D. The sample taken for sequencing was PBMCs. CDR3 coding DNA: TGTGCCAGCAGCTCGGGAGAGACCCAGTACTTC. Its protein is CASSSGETQYF. Full variable domain (missing parts from reference TRBV7-9 and TRBJ2-5): DTGVSQNPRHKITKRGQNVTFRCDPISEHNRLYWYRQTLGQGPEFLTYFQNEAQLEKSRLLSDRFSAERPKGSFSTLEIQRTEQGDSAMYLCASSSGETQYFGPGTRLLVL.